Listed below are T cell receptor beta chains from one sample, sequenced in a study of beta chain features in type 1 diabetes. Profiled with immunoSEQ multiplex PCR; TCRdb holds only in-frame clones, not every one. The repertoire holds fewer than 900,000 clones, with about a sixth as singletons. Material for sequencing was naive CD4+ T cells from blood. The receptors shown here come from a young woman in good health. Each CDR3 is given with its conserved first and last residue. The order of the fields is J gene, clone size, D gene, V gene, CDR3 DNA, CDR3 protein. D genes are given only for firm matches. Not every row has a clone size; where given, it reads once, few, many or a size class.

>TRBJ2-7|few|NA|TRBV28
TGTGCCAGCAGTCCGTGGGCCGAAGAGGCTTACGAGCAGTACTTC
CASSPWAEEAYEQYF
>TRBJ2-5|NA|NA|TRBV15
TGTGCCACCAGCAGAGAACAGGGAAAGACCCAGTACTTC
CATSREQGKTQYF
>TRBJ2-5|NA|NA|TRBV5-4
TGTGCCAGCAGCTTAGTTGTCGGAGAGACCCAGTACTTC
CASSLVVGETQYF
>TRBJ2-1|NA|NA|TRBV2
TGTGCCAGCAGTGAACGGCCAGACACTGTGGCGTACAATGAGCAGTTCTTC
CASSERPDTVAYNEQFF
>TRBJ2-7|few|NA|TRBV28
TGTGCCAGTGGCACTAGCATCCACGAGCAGTACTTC
CASGTSIHEQYF
>TRBJ2-5|NA|NA|TRBV18
TGTGCCAGCTCACCAGGGGGCGGGGAGACCCAGTACTTC
CASSPGGGETQYF
>TRBJ1-3|few|NA|TRBV7-2
TGTGCCAGCAGCTTAGTTATACGGGACCCTGGAAACACCATATATTTT
CASSLVIRDPGNTIYF
>TRBJ2-2|NA|NA|TRBV6-1
TGTGCCAGCAGGCACGGATCCGCGAACACCGGGGAGCTGTTTTTT
CASRHGSANTGELFF
>TRBJ1-5|NA|NA|TRBV11-2
TGTGCCAGCAGCTTAATGAGGGGTGTAAATCAGCCCCAGCATTTT
CASSLMRGVNQPQHF
>TRBJ2-3|few|TRBD1|TRBV2
TGTGCCAGCGGCTCGACAGGGGCGACAGATACGCAGTATTTT
CASGSTGATDTQYF
>TRBJ2-7|NA|NA|TRBV7-6
TGTGCCAGCAGCTTGGGAGGAGGCTACGAGCAGTACTTC
CASSLGGGYEQYF
>TRBJ1-1|NA|NA|TRBV6-5
TGTGCCAGCAGTCGAGGGCTCCCGAACACTGAAGCTTTCTTT
CASSRGLPNTEAFF
>TRBJ2-1|NA|TRBD1|TRBV7-2
TGTGCCAGCAGCACCCGCCGCCGACAGGGTATCGATGAGCAGTTCTTC
CASSTRRRQGIDEQFF
>TRBJ2-1|few|TRBD1|TRBV6-5
TGTGCCAGCAGTTATCGGACAGGGAGGAATGAGCAGTTCTTC
CASSYRTGRNEQFF
>TRBJ2-1|few|TRBD2|TRBV11-3
TGTGCCAGCAGCACCACGGGACTAGCGGGAGAGAATGAGCAGTTCTTC
CASSTTGLAGENEQFF
>TRBJ2-1|NA|TRBD2|TRBV7-8
TGTGCCAGCAGCTTACGCGGGAGGGCCTCCTACAATGAGCAGTTCTTC
CASSLRGRASYNEQFF
>TRBJ1-1|NA|NA|TRBV14
TGTGCCAGCAGCCAACTGGGGGCAAGAACTGAAGCTTTCTTT
CASSQLGARTEAFF
>TRBJ1-5|NA|NA|TRBV4-1
TGCGCCAGCAGCCAAGCCTCCCCTAATCAGCCCCAGCATTTT
CASSQASPNQPQHF
>TRBJ2-1|NA|NA|TRBV4-3
TGCGCCAGCAGCCAACACAGGGGGGGTAATGAGCAGTTCTTC
CASSQHRGGNEQFF
>TRBJ2-2|few|NA|TRBV11-1
TGTGCCAGCAGCTTAGAGGTCTGGGGGAACACCGGGGAGCTGTTTTTT
CASSLEVWGNTGELFF
>TRBJ2-7|few|NA|TRBV9
TGTGCCAGCAGCGTAGGGCCCCTCGGGACCGAACAGTACTTC
CASSVGPLGTEQYF
>TRBJ2-1|NA|NA|TRBV18
TGTGCCAGCTCACCATTATCTAATGAGCAGTTCTTC
CASSPLSNEQFF
>TRBJ2-3|few|NA|TRBV4-3
TGCGCCAGCAGCCAAGGAGGGGCCCATGATACGCAGTATTTT
CASSQGGAHDTQYF
>TRBJ2-7|few|NA|TRBV28
TGTGCCAGCAGCCCCTCGGGGGCCTTGGACGAGCAGTACTTC
CASSPSGALDEQYF
>TRBJ2-7|NA|NA|TRBV28
TGTGCCAGCAGGCAAAAAGCATACGAGCAGTACTTC
CASRQKAYEQYF
>TRBJ1-5|many|TRBD1|TRBV16
TGTGCCAGCAGCCAATTTGCCGGACAGGTGGGTCAGCCCCAGCATTTT
CASSQFAGQVGQPQHF